This T cell receptor beta chain was identified in a study of shared clonotypes between healthy human individuals. The naive CD8 population came from CD45RO-negative cells selected for CCR7, without terminally differentiated effector memory CD45RA+ cells. Original analysis: Without quality scores, immunoSEQ junctional reads could not be filtered like full-length reads. Using immunoSEQ multiplex PCR, the repertoire was profiled, and TCRdb retains in-frame clones only, with some absent. That table supplies the V and J calls and clone size; D and trimming were determined from the DNA. The sample shows fewer than 700,000 clones, around 95% of them seen only once. As to this clone: Its antigen remains unidentified.

Study-wide results and caveats: Shared across several donors were roughly 5.3% of the naive CD4 clonotypes.

This sequence was found in a woman aged 30 to 39 in good health. The sample comprised naive CD8+ T cells sorted from blood.

In DNA form, the CDR3 reads TGTGCCAGCAGATCATTGACAGGGGTAACTGAAGCTTTCTTT. It yields the protein CASRSLTGVTEAFF. The V and J genes are TRBV6-5 and TRBJ1-1, with TRBD1 matching over 8 bases. The CDR3 runs to 14 residues. After removal of 6 bases from V and 5 bases from J, the junction contained 8 bases not matched to a gene. Germline V CDR1 and CDR2: MNHEY, SVGAGI.